The rows below give T cell receptor beta chains drawn from one sample of a study of OX40 agonist ivuxolimab in advanced cancers. Method: immunoSEQ multiplex PCR; TCRdb's copy keeps in-frame clones and lacks some. This table has about 79,000 clones, about 92% appearing once. The sequencing used CD4+ or CD8+ T cells sorted from blood, collected in a trial of the OX40 agonist ivuxolimab. Receptor source: an adult with an advanced solid tumor such as melanoma, head and neck, liver or kidney cancer. CDR3s include the opening cysteine and the closing phenylalanine or tryptophan. A D gene is named only where the DNA matches it firmly. Clone size is given for some rows only: seen once, a few or many times, or a class if the clone is expanded.

J: TRBJ2-2; length: 16; D: TRBD2; size: NA; V: TRBV4-2; DNA: TGTGCCAGCAGCCACCTTGGGAGGGATGACACCGGGGAGCTGTTTTTT; CDR3: CASSHLGRDDTGELFF
J: TRBJ1-5; length: 13; D: NA; size: NA; V: TRBV2; DNA: TGTGCCAGCAGTGAACTAAACAATCAGCCCCAGCATTTT; CDR3: CASSELNNQPQHF
J: TRBJ1-1; length: 14; D: NA; size: once; V: TRBV28; DNA: TGTGCCAGCAGTTTTGCAGGGACGGGCACTGAAGCTTTCTTT; CDR3: CASSFAGTGTEAFF
J: TRBJ1-1; length: 11; D: NA; size: once; V: TRBV28; DNA: TGTGCCAGCATCGGGTTGATAGACGCTTTCTTT; CDR3: CASIGLIDAFF
J: TRBJ2-1; length: 13; D: NA; size: NA; V: TRBV7-7; DNA: TGTGCTAGCAGCTTAGAATTGTTCAATGAGCAGTTCTTC; CDR3: CASSLELFNEQFF
J: TRBJ2-5; length: 14; D: NA; size: NA; V: TRBV11-3; DNA: TGTGCCAGCAGCTTAGAGCTAAGGGCAGAGACCCAGTACTTC; CDR3: CASSLELRAETQYF
J: TRBJ2-7; length: 14; D: NA; size: NA; V: TRBV6-1; DNA: TGTGCCAGCAGTGAAAGCCCCAGCTCCTACGAGCAGTACTTC; CDR3: CASSESPSSYEQYF
J: TRBJ2-3; length: 16; D: TRBD2; size: once; V: TRBV15; DNA: TGTGCCACCAGCTCCGGGACTAGCTCCTCCGGAGATACGCAGTATTTT; CDR3: CATSSGTSSSGDTQYF
J: TRBJ1-4; length: 15; D: NA; size: NA; V: TRBV11-2; DNA: TGTGCCAGCAGCCCCCGGACAGCCTTTAATGAAAAACTGTTTTTT; CDR3: CASSPRTAFNEKLFF
J: TRBJ2-7; length: 13; D: NA; size: NA; V: TRBV30; DNA: TGTGCCTGGAGTCGCAACCAACAGGACGAGCAGTACTTC; CDR3: CAWSRNQQDEQYF
J: TRBJ2-3; length: 14; D: NA; size: NA; V: TRBV7-2; DNA: TGTGCCAGCAGCTTGAGTGGGAACTCAGATACGCAGTATTTT; CDR3: CASSLSGNSDTQYF
J: TRBJ2-1; length: 15; D: TRBD2; size: once; V: TRBV7-2; DNA: TGTGCCAGCAGCCAGCGGGACCGCCGCTACAATGAGCAGTTCTTC; CDR3: CASSQRDRRYNEQFF
J: TRBJ1-2; length: 13; D: TRBD1; size: NA; V: TRBV30; DNA: TGTGCCTGGATTGGCCGGGACAGCTATGGCTACACCTTC; CDR3: CAWIGRDSYGYTF
J: TRBJ2-5; length: 13; D: NA; size: NA; V: TRBV11-2; DNA: TGTGCCAGCAGCGTATCCGGACCCAGGACCCAGTACTTC; CDR3: CASSVSGPRTQYF
J: TRBJ2-1; length: 16; D: NA; size: NA; V: TRBV5-4; DNA: TGTGCCAGCAGCTCCTCGCCTAGCGAGAGCTCGGGAGAGCAGTTCTTC; CDR3: CASSSSPSESSGEQFF
J: TRBJ2-2; length: 17; D: NA; size: NA; V: TRBV11-2; DNA: TGTGCCAGCAGCTTATTGGGGGGCCGATCGGGCACCGGGGAGCTGTTTTTT; CDR3: CASSLLGGRSGTGELFF
J: TRBJ2-3; length: 13; D: TRBD2; size: NA; V: TRBV14; DNA: TGTGCCAGCAGCCTACTAGCGAGTAATACGCAGTATTTT; CDR3: CASSLLASNTQYF
J: TRBJ2-1; length: 15; D: TRBD1; size: NA; V: TRBV19; DNA: TGTGCCAGTAGTACCGGACAGGGCTCCTTAGTGGAGCAGTTCTTC; CDR3: CASSTGQGSLVEQFF
J: TRBJ1-1; length: 14; D: TRBD1; size: NA; V: TRBV30; DNA: TGTGCCTGGTGGACCGGGACAGGGAATACTGAAGCTTTCTTT; CDR3: CAWWTGTGNTEAFF
J: TRBJ1-1; length: 13; D: NA; size: NA; V: TRBV30; DNA: TGTGCCTGGAGTCCTCAGGGCGACACTGAAGCTTTCTTT; CDR3: CAWSPQGDTEAFF
J: TRBJ1-4; length: 16; D: NA; size: NA; V: TRBV4-2; DNA: TGTGCCAGCAGCCAATATCCCGGGACGGGGAATGAAAAACTGTTTTTT; CDR3: CASSQYPGTGNEKLFF
J: TRBJ2-1; length: 15; D: TRBD2; size: NA; V: TRBV7-2; DNA: TGTGCCAGCAGCCCCCCGCCTAGCGGGCGGGATGAGCAGTTCTTC; CDR3: CASSPPPSGRDEQFF
J: TRBJ2-1; length: 15; D: NA; size: once; V: TRBV4-3; DNA: TGCGCCAGCAGCCAAGATGTGGGTTCCCACAATGAGCAGTTCTTC; CDR3: CASSQDVGSHNEQFF
J: TRBJ2-5; length: 18; D: NA; size: NA; V: TRBV28; DNA: TGTGCCAGCAGACTCAGAGGAGGGGGACAGACGTACCAAGAGACCCAGTACTTC; CDR3: CASRLRGGGQTYQETQYF